The 2 T cell receptor beta chains in this list originate from one sample, sequenced in a study of shared T cell receptors in the human thymus. The repertoire was sequenced with immunoSEQ multiplex PCR; TCRdb's copy has only in-frame clones and lacks some. The table shows some 640,000 clones, with around 87% occurring only once. The sample also formed part of further work on human thymus T cells.

The sequencing sample was made of thymocytes. The receptor set was obtained from a boy less than two years old with a congenital heart defect.

This clone was recorded a few times. V usage is TRBV7-6 and J usage is TRBJ2-1; 7 bases fit TRBD2. The J segment lost 7 bases and the V segment lost 5 bases, leaving 11 bases of the junction unmatched. This CDR3 contains 15 residues. The germline V gene has CDR1 SGHVS and CDR2 FNYEAQ. DNA of the CDR3: TGTGCCAGCAGCCCCCTCTCGGACGGGAGGAATGAGCAGTTCTTC. Amino acid sequence: CASSPLSDGRNEQFF.

There are a few counts of this clone. The chain is built from TRBV5-4 and TRBJ2-3, with D unresolved. Germline V lookup: CDR1 SGHNT, CDR2 YYREEE (reference sequence). The CDR3 length is 17 residues. V was cut by 0 bases and J by 0 bases, with 14 bases left in between. The DNA of the CDR3 is TGTGCCAGCAGCTTGGCGTCGCGTACCTCTAGCACAGATACGCAGTATTTT. Its protein is CASSLASRTSSTDTQYF.